Listed below are T cell receptor beta chains from one sample, sequenced in a study of Ad26.COV2.S vaccination and SARS-CoV-2 variants. Assay: immunoSEQ multiplex PCR; the TCRdb copy retains only in-frame clones and omits some. The data hold under 600,000 clones, with nearly 90% observed a single time. Sample: peripheral blood, taken in a trial of Ad26.COV2.S vaccine versus placebo. The receptors were gathered from a person between 18 and 65 years old who received the Ad26.COV2.S COVID-19 vaccine or a placebo. Both conserved end residues are part of each CDR3. D genes are given only for firm matches. The size entry is marked missing in some rows and otherwise reads once, few, many or a size class.

TRBJ1-5 | TRBV7-2 | . | . | TGTGCCAGCAGCAGCTACAGGGATCAGCCCCAGCATTTT | CASSSYRDQPQHF
TRBJ1-6 | TRBV6-5 | . | TRBD1 | TGTGCCAGCAGTTACAAGACAGGGGGCTTAAATTCACCCCTCCACTTT | CASSYKTGGLNSPLHF
TRBJ2-7 | TRBV2 | . | TRBD2 | TGTGCCAGCAGTGCTGGACTAGCGGGAGTTTACGAGCAGTACTTC | CASSAGLAGVYEQYF
TRBJ1-1 | TRBV2 | once | TRBD1 | TGTGCCAGCAGTCACGACAGGGCCTTCGGCACTGAAGCTTTCTTT | CASSHDRAFGTEAFF
TRBJ2-1 | TRBV6-5 | . | . | TGTGCCAGCAGTTACACCGCAAGGGGACCAAACAATGAGCAGTTCTTC | CASSYTARGPNNEQFF
TRBJ2-7 | TRBV30 | . | . | TGTGCCTGGAGCCGCCAGGCGGGTGGGTCCTACGAGCAGTACTTC | CAWSRQAGGSYEQYF
TRBJ1-2 | TRBV6-2/TRBV6-3 | . | . | TGTGCCAGCAGTTACGCTGGGGTTAACGGCTACACCTTC | CASSYAGVNGYTF
TRBJ2-7 | TRBV15 | . | . | TGTGCCACCAGCAGAGAGTGGACGGCAACCTACGAGCAGTACTTC | CATSREWTATYEQYF
TRBJ2-7 | TRBV2 | . | . | TGTGCCAGCAGTGAAGCGCGCGGGCTCGAGCAGTACTTC | CASSEARGLEQYF
TRBJ1-5 | TRBV7-2 | . | TRBD1 | TGTGCCAGCAGCTTACAGACAGGGTGGAATCAGCCCCAGCATTTT | CASSLQTGWNQPQHF
TRBJ1-1 | TRBV6-5 | . | . | TGTGCCAGCCGTCGGATGAACACTGAAGCTTTCTTT | CASRRMNTEAFF
TRBJ1-1 | TRBV7-2 | . | TRBD1 | TGTGCCAGCAGCTTGACAGGGGGGGCCACTGAAGCTTTCTTT | CASSLTGGATEAFF
TRBJ1-2 | TRBV5-6 | . | . | TGTGCCAGCAGCTTGGGACAGCTTAACTATGGCTACACCTTC | CASSLGQLNYGYTF
TRBJ2-5 | TRBV9 | once | . | TGTGCCAGCAGCGCCTCTAGCGCGGAAGAGACCCAGTACTTC | CASSASSAEETQYF
TRBJ2-3 | TRBV9 | . | . | TGTGCCAGCAGCGTAGGGTCGGATACGCAGTATTTT | CASSVGSDTQYF
TRBJ1-4 | TRBV6-6 | . | . | TGTGCCAGCAGATTCCGGGGCCCAAATGAAAAACTGTTTTTT | CASRFRGPNEKLFF
TRBJ1-1 | TRBV5-1 | few | . | TGCGCCAGCAGCTTGGGTGGGGCAGCGAACACTGAAGCTTTCTTT | CASSLGGAANTEAFF
TRBJ2-3 | TRBV6-5 | . | . | TGTGCCAGCAGACCCAGGGGATCAGATACGCAGTATTTT | CASRPRGSDTQYF
TRBJ1-2 | TRBV4-2 | . | . | TGTGCCAGCAGCCAAGATCCTCGGTATGGCTACACCTTC | CASSQDPRYGYTF
TRBJ1-1 | TRBV13 | . | . | TGTGCCAGCAGCTTACGTGGTTGGGTAGACGAGGGAAAAGCTTTCTTT | CASSLRGWVDEGKAFF
TRBJ1-6 | TRBV3-1/TRBV3-2 | once | . | TGTGCCAGCAGGCGTCATAATTCACCCCTCCACTTT | CASRRHNSPLHF
TRBJ2-1 | TRBV7-6 | . | . | TGTGCCAGCAGCTTAGCGGGGGGGCCGGATGAGCAGTTCTTC | CASSLAGGPDEQFF
TRBJ2-7 | TRBV10-3 | . | . | TGTGCCATCAGTGAGTCGGATCATGAGACAGGACCCTACGAGCAGTACTTC | CAISESDHETGPYEQYF
TRBJ2-2 | TRBV4-2 | . | . | TGTGCCAGCAGCCCGCCGGCAGGCTCGAACACCGGGGAGCTGTTTTTT | CASSPPAGSNTGELFF
TRBJ1-1 | TRBV5-1 | . | . | TGCGCCAGCAGCCCGAGGCACCGCGCACAGCTTGGAGCTTTCTTT | CASSPRHRAQLGAFF
TRBJ2-1 | TRBV7-8 | few | TRBD2 | TGTGCCAGCAGCAGGGTAGCGGGGAGCTACAATGAGCAGTTCTTC | CASSRVAGSYNEQFF
TRBJ2-3 | TRBV5-4 | . | TRBD2 | TGTGCCAGCAGCTCCGGGACTAGTTACACAGATACGCAGTATTTT | CASSSGTSYTDTQYF